This T cell receptor (beta chain) was captured in a study of blood T cell repertoires in COVID-19. V lost 6 bases and J lost 0; bases outside the gene matches: 10. This CDR3 has 17 residues. Looked up from germline, CDR1 is MNHEY and CDR2 is SMNVEV (reference sequence). Individuals aged roughly 18 to 95 years were recruited from 24 US areas. In the source study's methods: Reference gene primers were amplified, and this amplification served to estimate nucleated cell counts. Produced via immunoSEQ multiplex PCR; TCRdb's table is partial and in-frame only. V and J calls and clone size follow that table, whereas D and trimming were derived from the DNA. The repertoire includes approximately 250,000 clones, around 90% of them detected once, and 1% sits in the top ten.

The TCR comes from a woman between 25 and 40 years old who had recovered from COVID-19. The chain combines TRBV27 with TRBJ2-3, with 9 nucleotides matching TRBD2. Specimen: PBMCs or T cells enriched from blood (not recorded which). The CDR3: CASSSPLAGISTDTQYF. The CDR3, as DNA: TGTGCCAGCAGCTCACCCCTAGCGGGGATTAGCACAGATACGCAGTATTTT.